The present T cell receptor beta chain was sequenced within a study of shared clonotypes between healthy human individuals. Findings and limits, study-wide: Sorted-subset sequencing, rarefaction showed, was incomplete despite large depth.

Into CD45RA+ naive and CD45RA-negative memory subsets, the CD4+ cells were split. A note on this clone: The antigen remains unidentified. Other DNA sequences in this sample translate to the same CDR3.

CDR3 length: 14 residues. Per the germline V gene, CDR1 is SGHTA and CDR2 is FQGTGA. Trimming took 3 bases from V and 2 from J, leaving 7 bases between them. Template for every sorted-subset replicate PCR totaled around 200 ng DNA, roughly 30,000 T cell genomes. TCRdb's copy holds only in-frame clones and misses some; the assay was immunoSEQ multiplex PCR. Of about 1.1 million clones in the sample, more than 75% are singletons; the top ten hold about 0.52%. The sequenced sample was memory CD4+ T cells from PBMCs. The subset is: CD45RA-negative fraction. The origin of this receptor is a young man in good health. Some clones in this sample may be carry-over from other donors' samples. V is TRBV7-3 and J is TRBJ2-2, with no clear D. Here the CDR3 DNA reads TGTGCCAGCAGCTTGTTAGCAAACACCGGGGAGCTGTTTTTT. Translating it yields CASSLLANTGELFF.